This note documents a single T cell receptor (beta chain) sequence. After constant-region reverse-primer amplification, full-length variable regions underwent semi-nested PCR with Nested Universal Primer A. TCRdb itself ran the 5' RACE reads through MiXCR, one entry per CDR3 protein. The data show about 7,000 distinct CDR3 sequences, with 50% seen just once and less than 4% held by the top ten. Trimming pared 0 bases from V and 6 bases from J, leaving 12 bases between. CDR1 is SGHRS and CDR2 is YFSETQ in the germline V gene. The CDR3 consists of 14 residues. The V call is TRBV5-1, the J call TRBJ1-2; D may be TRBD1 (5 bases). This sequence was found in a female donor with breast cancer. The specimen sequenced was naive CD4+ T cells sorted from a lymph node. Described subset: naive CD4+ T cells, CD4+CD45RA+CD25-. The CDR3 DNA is TGCGCCAGCAGCTTGGTGGCGGGACTCGATGGCTACACCTTC. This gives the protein CASSLVAGLDGYTF.